This T cell receptor (beta chain) came from a study of OX40 agonist ivuxolimab in advanced cancers. Study-wide background: Patients with prior anti-PD-1, anti-PD-L1 or anti-CTLA-4 therapy were eligible; about 41% had some. Partial responses were achieved by three patients: one hepatocellular carcinoma, two cutaneous melanoma. Regarding the study as a whole: CD4+ and CD8+ blood T cells expanded clonally by week 6 at 0.1 to 3.0 mg/kg.

Sequencing was performed with immunoSEQ multiplex PCR; in TCRdb, only in-frame clones are kept and a portion is missing. The sample lists around 22,000 clones, about four fifths occurring once. CDR1 is GTSNPN and CDR2 is SVGIG in the germline V gene (reference sequence). The CDR3 extends over 15 amino acids. Losses at the gene ends were 0 bases for V and 7 bases for J; bases not matched to a gene: 10. For this clone: The antigen remains undetermined.

Sample: CD4+ or CD8+ T cells sorted from blood, taken in a trial of the OX40 agonist ivuxolimab. This sequence originates from an adult with an advanced solid tumor such as melanoma, head and neck, liver or kidney cancer. The chain links TRBV30 to TRBJ2-7; TRBD2 aligns across 9 bases. CDR3 sequence: CAWSVRLAATGEQYF. CDR3 sequence (DNA): TGTGCCTGGAGTGTAAGACTAGCGGCGACCGGGGAGCAGTACTTC.